The T cell receptor beta chain described here comes from a study of T cell responses to AZD1222 COVID-19 vaccine. TCRdb's copy holds only in-frame clones and misses some; the assay was immunoSEQ multiplex PCR. Of over 65,000 clones detected, about 90% appear once; the ten largest clones hold about 7.1%. Turning to this clone: No antigen is known for it.

In germline, CDR1 is KGHSH, CDR2 LQKENI. CDR3 length: 14 amino acids. The germline V and J ends were trimmed by 5 bases and 2 bases, with 12 bases remaining between them. The study's findings and limits: Donors were mostly white British, more females; clonal diversity possibly underestimated. Baseline serostatus was positive in only six AZD1222 recipients. Repertoires were obtained solely post-peak T cell response. Regions 160-218 and 743-854 dominated among vaccine-associated CD4 TCRs spanning spike.

The TCR comes from an adult in good health. This chain connects TRBV18 to TRBJ1-1; D not resolved. The sample consisted of peripheral blood, taken on day 0 of MenACWY control vaccination. CDR3 sequence reads: CASSFWTDNTEAFF. In DNA, the CDR3 is TGTGCCAGCTCATTCTGGACGGACAACACTGAAGCTTTCTTT.